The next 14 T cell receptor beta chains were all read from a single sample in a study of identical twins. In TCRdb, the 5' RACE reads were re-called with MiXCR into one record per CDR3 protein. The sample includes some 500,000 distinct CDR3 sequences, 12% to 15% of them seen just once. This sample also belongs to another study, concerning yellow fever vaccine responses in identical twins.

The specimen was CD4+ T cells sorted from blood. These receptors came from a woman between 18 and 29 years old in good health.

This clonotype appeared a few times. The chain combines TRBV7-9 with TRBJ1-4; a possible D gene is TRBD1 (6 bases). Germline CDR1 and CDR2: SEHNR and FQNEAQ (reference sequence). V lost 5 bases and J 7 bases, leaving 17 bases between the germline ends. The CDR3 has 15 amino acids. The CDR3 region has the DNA TGTGCCAGCAGCCAACGGGGGGCGCCGGGTGAAAAACTGTTTTTT. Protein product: CASSQRGAPGEKLFF.

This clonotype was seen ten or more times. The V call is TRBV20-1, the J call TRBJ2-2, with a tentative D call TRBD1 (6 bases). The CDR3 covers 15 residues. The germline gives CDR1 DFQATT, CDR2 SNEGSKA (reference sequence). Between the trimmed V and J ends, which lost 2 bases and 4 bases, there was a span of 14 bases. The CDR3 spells CSARFGTGRTGELFF. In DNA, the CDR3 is TGCAGTGCTAGATTCGGTACAGGGCGCACCGGGGAGCTGTTTTTT.

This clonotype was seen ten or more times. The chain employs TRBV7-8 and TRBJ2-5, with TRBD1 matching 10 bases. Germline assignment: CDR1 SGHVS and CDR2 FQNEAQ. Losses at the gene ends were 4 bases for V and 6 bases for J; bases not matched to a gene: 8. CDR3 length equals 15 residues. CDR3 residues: CASSYLTGGAKTQYF. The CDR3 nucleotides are TGTGCCAGCAGCTACCTGACAGGGGGCGCGAAGACCCAGTACTTC.

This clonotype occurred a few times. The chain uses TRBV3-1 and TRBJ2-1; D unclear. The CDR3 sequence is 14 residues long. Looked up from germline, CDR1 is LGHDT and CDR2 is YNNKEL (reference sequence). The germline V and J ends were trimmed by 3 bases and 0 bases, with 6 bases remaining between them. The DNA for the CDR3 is TGTGCCAGCAGCCAGTCAGGCTCCTACAATGAGCAGTTCTTC. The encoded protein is CASSQSGSYNEQFF.

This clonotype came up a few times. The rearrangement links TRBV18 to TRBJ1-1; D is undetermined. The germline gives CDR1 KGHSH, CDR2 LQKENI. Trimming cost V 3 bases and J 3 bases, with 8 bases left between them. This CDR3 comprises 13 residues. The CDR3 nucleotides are TGTGCCAGCTCACCTTCCGGGGACACTGAAGCTTTCTTT. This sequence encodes CASSPSGDTEAFF.

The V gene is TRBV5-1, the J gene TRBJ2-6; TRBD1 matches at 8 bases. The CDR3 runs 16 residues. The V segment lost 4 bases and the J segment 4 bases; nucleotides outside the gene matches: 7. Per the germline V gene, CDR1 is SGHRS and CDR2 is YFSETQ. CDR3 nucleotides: TGCGCCAGCAGCGTCCCGGACAGGGCCGGGGCCAACGTCCTGACTTTC. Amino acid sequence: CASSVPDRAGANVLTF.

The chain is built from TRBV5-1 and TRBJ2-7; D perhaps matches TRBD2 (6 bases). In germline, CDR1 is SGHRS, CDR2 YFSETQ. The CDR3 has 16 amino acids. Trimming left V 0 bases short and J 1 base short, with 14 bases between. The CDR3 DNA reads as TGCGCCAGCAGCTTGGCGGGGCAGGGAGGTTCCTACGAGCAGTACTTC. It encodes CASSLAGQGGSYEQYF.

This CDR3 is CASSLTQGGAFF. In DNA, the CDR3 is TGTGCCAGCAGTTTAACGCAGGGCGGAGCTTTCTTT. This chain uses TRBV12-3 or TRBV12-4 with TRBJ1-1, with D possibly matching TRBD1 (5 bases). The V gene lost 2 bases and the J gene lost 10 bases, with 11 bases spanning the gap. The CDR3 totals 12 residues.

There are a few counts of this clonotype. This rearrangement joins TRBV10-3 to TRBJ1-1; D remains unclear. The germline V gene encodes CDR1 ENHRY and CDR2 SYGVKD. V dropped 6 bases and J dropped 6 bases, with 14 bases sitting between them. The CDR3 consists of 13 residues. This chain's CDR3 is CAIRTGSFAEAFF. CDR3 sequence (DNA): TGTGCCATCAGGACGGGGTCGTTTGCTGAAGCTTTCTTT.

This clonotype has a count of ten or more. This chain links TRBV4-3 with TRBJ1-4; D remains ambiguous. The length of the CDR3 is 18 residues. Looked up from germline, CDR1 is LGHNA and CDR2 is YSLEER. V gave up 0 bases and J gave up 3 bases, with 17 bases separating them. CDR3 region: CASSQEVHKGKANEKLFF. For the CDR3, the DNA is TGCGCCAGCAGCCAAGAAGTTCATAAGGGAAAGGCTAATGAAAAACTGTTTTTT.

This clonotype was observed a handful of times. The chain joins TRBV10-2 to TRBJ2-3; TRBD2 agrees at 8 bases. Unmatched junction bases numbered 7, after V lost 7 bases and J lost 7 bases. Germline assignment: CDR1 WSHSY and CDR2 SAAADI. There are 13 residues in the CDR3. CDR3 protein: CASKPGGGNTQYF. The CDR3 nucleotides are TGCGCCAGCAAACCGGGAGGGGGAAATACGCAGTATTTT.

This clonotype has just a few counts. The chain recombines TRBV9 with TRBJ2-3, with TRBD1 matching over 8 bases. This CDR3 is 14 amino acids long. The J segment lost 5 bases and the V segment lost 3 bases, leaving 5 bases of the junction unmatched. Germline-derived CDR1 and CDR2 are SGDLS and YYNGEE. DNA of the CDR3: TGTGCCAGCAGCGCGACAGGGGTTGGAGATACGCAGTATTTT. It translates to CASSATGVGDTQYF.

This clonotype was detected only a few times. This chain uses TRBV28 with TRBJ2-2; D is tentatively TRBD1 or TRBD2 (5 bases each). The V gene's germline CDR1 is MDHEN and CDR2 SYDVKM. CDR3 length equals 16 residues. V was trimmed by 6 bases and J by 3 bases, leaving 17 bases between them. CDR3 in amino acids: CASSIAPWGYTGELFF. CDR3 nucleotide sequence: TGTGCCAGCAGCATAGCGCCCTGGGGGTACACCGGGGAGCTGTTTTTT.

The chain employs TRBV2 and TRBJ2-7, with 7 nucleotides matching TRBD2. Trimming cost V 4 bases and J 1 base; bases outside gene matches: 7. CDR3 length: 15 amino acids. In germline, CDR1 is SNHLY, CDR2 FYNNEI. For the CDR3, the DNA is TGTGCCAGCAGTGTCACCGGGACTACTTCCTACGAGCAGTACTTC. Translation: CASSVTGTTSYEQYF.